A selection of T cell receptor beta chains follows, all from one sample in a study of spatial heterogeneity in lung cancer. TCRdb independently ran MiXCR on the 5' RACE reads; one entry per CDR3 protein. Of about 14,000 distinct CDR3 sequences listed, 3% to 4% are singletons. The source was lung tumor tissue, collected at surgery. The receptors were sampled from a male donor with early-stage non-small cell lung cancer. Each CDR3 is given with its conserved first and last residue. Each record gives: J gene, V gene, D gene, clone size, CDR3 protein, CDR3 DNA. A D gene is named only where the DNA matches it firmly. Rows may omit the clone size; those that give it use once, few, many or a size class.

TRBJ1-5 TRBV7-9 - many CASSSQAGGLQPQHF TGTGCCAGCAGCTCCCAGGCAGGTGGGCTTCAGCCCCAGCATTTT
TRBJ1-2 TRBV28 - many CASEQGLYGYTF TGTGCCAGCGAACAGGGACTCTATGGCTACACCTTC
TRBJ2-7 TRBV28 TRBD1 many CASGQGPNYEQYF TGTGCCAGTGGACAGGGTCCAAACTACGAGCAGTACTTC
TRBJ1-2 TRBV5-4 TRBD1 many CASSLGQANYGYTF TGTGCCAGCAGCTTAGGACAGGCCAACTATGGCTACACCTTC
TRBJ2-1 TRBV4-2 TRBD2 many CASSQDASGGGNEQFF TGTGCCAGCAGCCAAGATGCGAGCGGGGGGGGGAATGAGCAGTTCTTC
TRBJ2-1 TRBV7-6 - many CASSLARGNEQFF TGTGCCAGCAGCTTAGCGAGGGGGAATGAGCAGTTCTTC
TRBJ2-7 TRBV3-1 - many CASGLYEQYF TGTGCCAGCGGGCTTTACGAGCAGTACTTC
TRBJ1-2 TRBV4-2 - many CASSQGVLKANGYTF TGTGCCAGCAGCCAAGGTGTGCTGAAAGCCAATGGCTACACCTTC
TRBJ2-5 TRBV30 - many CAWSVRETQYF TGTGCCTGGAGTGTAAGGGAGACCCAGTACTTC
TRBJ1-3 TRBV20-1 - many CSAREAGGSGNTIYF TGCAGTGCTAGAGAGGCCGGGGGCTCAGGAAACACCATATATTTT
TRBJ2-7 TRBV11-2 - many CASSSERVNEQYF TGTGCCAGCAGCAGCGAAAGGGTGAACGAGCAGTACTTC
TRBJ1-5 TRBV20-1 TRBD1 few CSGGTGGFGGNQPQHF TGCAGTGGAGGGACAGGGGGTTTTGGGGGCAATCAGCCCCAGCATTTT
TRBJ1-1 TRBV5-6 - medium-sized CASSAKVAEAFF TGTGCCAGCAGCGCCAAGGTGGCTGAAGCTTTCTTT
TRBJ2-7 TRBV5-1 TRBD1 many CASSRTGLSDEQYF TGCGCCAGCAGCCGGACAGGGTTAAGCGACGAGCAGTACTTC
TRBJ1-4 TRBV28 TRBD1 many CASKIGRLRDSGEKLFF TGTGCCAGCAAGATCGGTCGGTTAAGGGACAGTGGGGAAAAACTGTTTTTT
TRBJ2-1 TRBV7-7 TRBD1 many CASSVGQGVRNEQFF TGTGCTAGCAGCGTCGGACAGGGGGTCAGGAATGAGCAGTTCTTC
TRBJ2-3 TRBV7-8 - many CASSWAGKDTQYF TGTGCCAGCAGCTGGGCAGGGAAAGATACGCAGTATTTT
TRBJ1-1 TRBV20-1 - - CSASVRGKTEAFF TGCAGTGCTAGTGTAAGGGGGAAAACTGAAGCTTTCTTT
TRBJ1-1 TRBV10-2 TRBD1 many CASSESTGSGSEAFF TGCGCCAGCAGTGAGTCGACAGGGTCTGGATCCGAAGCTTTCTTT
TRBJ2-5 TRBV12-3/TRBV12-4 - many CASSLSGGRETQYF TGTGCCAGCAGCTTGAGTGGCGGGCGTGAGACCCAGTACTTC
TRBJ1-6 TRBV7-2 TRBD1 many CASTSQGARNSPLHF TGTGCCAGCACATCACAGGGGGCTAGGAATTCACCCCTCCACTTT
TRBJ2-4 TRBV20-1 - many CSGGGTLVGAKNIQYF TGCAGTGGGGGAGGGACATTAGTCGGGGCCAAAAACATTCAGTACTTC
TRBJ1-5 TRBV7-2 TRBD1 many CASSPQTGLNQPQHF TGTGCCAGCAGCCCTCAGACAGGGCTCAATCAGCCCCAGCATTTT
TRBJ2-4 TRBV20-1 - many CSAGGKAKNIQYF TGCAGTGCTGGGGGCAAAGCCAAAAACATTCAGTACTTC
TRBJ1-1 TRBV25-1 TRBD1 many CASSRTGMNTEAFF TGTGCCAGCAGTCGGACAGGGATGAACACTGAAGCTTTCTTT
TRBJ1-1 TRBV6-5 - many CASSYSKGNTEAFF TGTGCCAGCAGTTATAGCAAAGGTAACACTGAAGCTTTCTTT
TRBJ1-4 TRBV4-2 - many CASSHKAMQQTRKLFF TGTGCCAGCAGCCACAAAGCCATGCAACAGACCCGAAAACTGTTTTTT
TRBJ2-7 TRBV6-5 TRBD2 many CASSFRGGDRDEQYF TGTGCCAGCAGTTTCCGCGGGGGGGATCGAGACGAGCAGTACTTC
TRBJ2-3 TRBV6-4 TRBD2 many CASSRISGGKDTQYF TGTGCCAGCAGTCGGATTAGCGGGGGGAAAGATACGCAGTATTTT
TRBJ2-4 TRBV12-3/TRBV12-4 - many CASSSSVIQYF -
TRBJ1-1 TRBV20-1 - many CSARVGGMNTEAFF TGCAGTGCTAGGGTCGGGGGTATGAACACTGAAGCTTTCTTT
TRBJ1-5 TRBV6-2/TRBV6-3 TRBD1 many CASSYSDRGDQPQHF TGTGCCAGCAGTTACTCCGACAGGGGAGATCAGCCCCAGCATTTT
TRBJ2-7 TRBV6-5 - many CASSRTEAYEQYF TGTGCCAGCAGTAGGACAGAGGCCTACGAGCAGTACTTC
TRBJ2-3 TRBV6-2/TRBV6-3 TRBD2 many CASSYSSGVTDTQYF TGTGCCAGCAGTTACTCTAGCGGGGTCACAGATACGCAGTATTTT
TRBJ2-7 TRBV27 TRBD1 many CASSSRQGGRYEQYF TGTGCCAGCAGTTCGAGACAGGGGGGTCGCTACGAGCAGTACTTC
TRBJ1-3 TRBV12-3/TRBV12-4 - many CASSVNAGNTIYF TGTGCCAGCAGCGTGAACGCTGGAAACACCATATATTTT